This TCR beta chain stems from a study of CD4+ T cells in melanoma (dated by TCRdb to 2021 to 2024). With respect to the entire study: Neoantigen-specific CD4+ T cells in human melanoma were investigated in the study. The investigation overall reported the following: Neoantigen-specific CD4+ T cells in melanoma were reported to show diverse differentiation states. The report described a correlation between neoantigen-specific CD4+ T cells and the function of CD8+ T cells, macrophages and B cells.

Regarding this clone: What antigen it recognizes has not been identified. No quality values exist for individual bases; no much larger clone is one base distant.

Libraries came from the immunoSEQ multiplex PCR assay. TCRdb stores this immuneACCESS table with in-frame sequences only. Part of the clones is absent; in the studies checked, under half of the shortfall reflects unresolved V genes, and no reason is known for the rest. For this sample the table gives 7,500 to 10,000 clones, of which more than 60% were detected only once. The ten biggest clones cover roughly a quarter of the sample. At the junction V is shortened by 5 bases and J by 8 bases; bases outside the gene matches: 12. Sequences SGDLS (CDR1) and YYNGEE (CDR2) are obtained from the germline V gene. There are 14 amino acids in the CDR3, from cysteine to phenylalanine inclusive. The retained sequence is limited to the CDR3, 42 bases, with the frame set at the first base. The donors were melanoma patients.

Sequencing was carried out using cells from a culture (not recorded whether cultured in vitro). The rearrangement joined TRBV9 to TRBJ1-2; 7 nucleotides in the junction match TRBD1. This TCR came from a human donor with melanoma. The CDR3: CASSSNTGERGYTF. The nucleotide sequence is TGTGCCAGCAGTTCCAACACAGGGGAACGCGGCTACACCTTC.